The rows below give T cell receptor beta chains drawn from one sample of a study of T cells after posttransplantation cyclophosphamide. This table comes from immunoSEQ multiplex PCR, and its TCRdb copy is limited to in-frame clones, with some not included. Here the sample spans some 5,400 clones, 94% being singletons. Sequencing was performed on CD4+ T cells sorted from bone marrow. These receptors all come from a woman aged 60-75 years in good health, CMV-negative, and a related stem cell transplant donor. CDR3s include the opening cysteine and the closing phenylalanine or tryptophan. Each record gives: clone size, V gene, J gene, D gene, CDR3 DNA, CDR3 protein. The D gene is left open where the match is weak. For some rows the clone size is stated as once, few or many, or as a class when expanded; others skip it.

few	TRBV4-3	TRBJ1-6	TRBD1	TGCGCCAGCAGCCGGGACAGGGGGGACTCACCCCTCCACTTT	CASSRDRGDSPLHF
.	TRBV4-2	TRBJ1-4	.	TGTGCCAGCAGCCAAGAGCTGCGGGCAGCACGGGGTGAAAAACTGTTTTTT	CASSQELRAARGEKLFF
few	TRBV11-3	TRBJ2-5	TRBD1	TGTGCCAGCAGCTTAGTACAGGGGTTCCAAGAGACCCAGTACTTC	CASSLVQGFQETQYF
.	TRBV18	TRBJ2-3	.	TGTGCCAGCTCACCTCTGTCTAGCACAGATACGCAGTATTTT	CASSPLSSTDTQYF
.	TRBV9	TRBJ2-1	TRBD2	TGTGCCAGCAGCGTAGACCTAGCGGGGTACAATGAGCAGTTCTTC	CASSVDLAGYNEQFF
once	TRBV11-2	TRBJ2-2	.	TGTGCCAGCAGCTTAACCGTGACTTTAAACACCGGGGAGCTGTTTTTT	CASSLTVTLNTGELFF
.	TRBV6-1	TRBJ1-6	.	TGTGCCAGCAGTGAAGTGGCAGTCAATTCACCCCTCCACTTT	CASSEVAVNSPLHF
.	TRBV5-6	TRBJ1-1	.	TGTGCCAGCAGCTCCCCCCTGGGGGCTTGGGGTGAAGCTTTCTTT	CASSSPLGAWGEAFF
.	TRBV7-8	TRBJ1-6	TRBD1	TGTGCCAGCAGCTCGGCCCTAGGGACAGCCAATTCACCCCTCCACTTT	CASSSALGTANSPLHF
.	TRBV7-9	TRBJ2-1	TRBD2	TGTGCCAGCAGCTTAGCTCTAGCGGGAGTTCCCCATGAGCAGTTCTTC	CASSLALAGVPHEQFF
.	TRBV27	TRBJ2-5	TRBD2	TGTGCCAGCAGTCCGGGACTAGCGTTGCGGGAGACCCAGTACTTC	CASSPGLALRETQYF
.	TRBV2	TRBJ2-3	TRBD2	TGTGCCAGCAGGGCTAGCGGGAGTGTTGATACGCAGTATTTT	CASRASGSVDTQYF
.	TRBV6-4	TRBJ1-5	.	TGTGCCAGCAGTGAAGGTACAGCTCAGCCCCAGCATTTT	CASSEGTAQPQHF
.	TRBV4-3	TRBJ1-4	TRBD1	TGCGCCAGCAGCCAAGATGTCCGGGACAGAACTATCTTTAATGAAAAACTGTTTTTT	CASSQDVRDRTIFNEKLFF
.	TRBV7-2	TRBJ2-3	TRBD2	TGTGCCAGCAGCCTTACCGGGACTAGCATTGCAGATACGCAGTATTTT	CASSLTGTSIADTQYF
.	TRBV2	TRBJ2-3	TRBD1	TGTGCCAGCAGTGAGACAGGGGTCACAGATACGCAGTATTTT	CASSETGVTDTQYF
.	TRBV25-1	TRBJ1-6	TRBD1	TGTGCCAGCAGAGGGGGCGCCTTTAATTCACCCCTCCACTTT	CASRGGAFNSPLHF
.	TRBV21-1	TRBJ2-1	.	TGTGCCAGCAGCTTGGGACTAGCGGGAGTGGGGGAGCAGTTCTTC	CASSLGLAGVGEQFF
.	TRBV5-1	TRBJ1-6	TRBD1	TGCGCCAGCAGCTTTGGGACAGGGGCCCCTGATAATTCACCCCTCCACTTT	CASSFGTGAPDNSPLHF
.	TRBV9	TRBJ2-3	TRBD1	TGTGCCAGCAGCGTAGGCCCAGGGGGCGCGTTAGATACGCAGTATTTT	CASSVGPGGALDTQYF
once	TRBV27	TRBJ1-6	.	TGTGCCAGCAAACCGCGAAAATCAGGGTTCGTTCGGAATTCACCCCTCCACTTT	CASKPRKSGFVRNSPLHF
few	TRBV7-9	TRBJ2-4	.	TGTGCCAGCAGCCGCTCTAGCGACATTCAGTACTTC	CASSRSSDIQYF
.	TRBV6-5	TRBJ1-1	.	TGTGCCAGCGGGGCAACAGGGAACACTGAAGCTTTCTTT	CASGATGNTEAFF
once	TRBV11-1	TRBJ2-5	TRBD2	TGTGCCAGCAGCTTAACGACTAGCGGGAGAGGGGAGACCCAGTACTTC	CASSLTTSGRGETQYF
once	TRBV5-4	TRBJ2-5	TRBD2	TGTGCCAGCAGCTTACAGGGGAGCGGGGGGGCAGTAGAGACCCAGTACTTC	CASSLQGSGGAVETQYF
.	TRBV11-3	TRBJ2-1	TRBD2	TGTGCCAGCAGCTTCTCAGGACTAGCGGGGGGGTACTACAATGAGCAGTTCTTC	CASSFSGLAGGYYNEQFF
once	TRBV7-9	TRBJ2-6	TRBD2	TGTGCCAGCCATCGGGGGGGCGGGACTGGGGCCAACGTCCTGACTTTC	CASHRGGGTGANVLTF
.	TRBV15	TRBJ2-5	TRBD1	TGTGCCACCAGCAGAGATGATAACTTCCGGGACAGGACTCACCAAGAGACCCAGTACTTC	CATSRDDNFRDRTHQETQYF
.	TRBV9	TRBJ2-3	TRBD2	TGTGCCAGCAGCCGTCGGGGACTAGCGGGAGTAGATACGCAGTATTTT	CASSRRGLAGVDTQYF
.	TRBV27	TRBJ2-4	.	TGTGCCAGCAGTCTGGGGAGGGGGGCCAAAAACATTCAGTACTTC	CASSLGRGAKNIQYF